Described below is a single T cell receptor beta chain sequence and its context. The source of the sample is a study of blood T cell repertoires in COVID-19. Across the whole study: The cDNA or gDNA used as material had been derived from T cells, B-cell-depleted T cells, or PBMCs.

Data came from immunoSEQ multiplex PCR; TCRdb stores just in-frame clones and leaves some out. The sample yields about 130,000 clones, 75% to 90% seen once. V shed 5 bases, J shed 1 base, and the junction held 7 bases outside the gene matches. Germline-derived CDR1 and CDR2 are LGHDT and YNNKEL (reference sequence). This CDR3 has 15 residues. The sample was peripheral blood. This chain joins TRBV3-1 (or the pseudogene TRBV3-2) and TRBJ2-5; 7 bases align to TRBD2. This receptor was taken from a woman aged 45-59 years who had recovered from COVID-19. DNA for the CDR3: TGTGCCAGCAGCTCAATAAGCGGGGTCCAAGAGACCCAGTACTTC. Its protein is CASSSISGVQETQYF.